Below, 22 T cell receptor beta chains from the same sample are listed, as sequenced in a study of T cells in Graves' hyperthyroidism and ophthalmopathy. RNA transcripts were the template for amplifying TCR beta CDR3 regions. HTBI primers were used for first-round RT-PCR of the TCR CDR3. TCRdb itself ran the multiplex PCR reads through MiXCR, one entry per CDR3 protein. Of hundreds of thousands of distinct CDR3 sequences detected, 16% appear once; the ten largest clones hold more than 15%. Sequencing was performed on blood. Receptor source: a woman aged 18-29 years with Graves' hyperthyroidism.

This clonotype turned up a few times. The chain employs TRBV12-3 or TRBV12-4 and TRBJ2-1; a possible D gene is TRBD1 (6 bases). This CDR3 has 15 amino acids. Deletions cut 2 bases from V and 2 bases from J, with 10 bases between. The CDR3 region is CASSLSYRAYNEQFF. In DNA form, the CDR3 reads TGTGCCAGCAGTTTATCCTACAGGGCCTACAATGAGCAGTTCTTC.

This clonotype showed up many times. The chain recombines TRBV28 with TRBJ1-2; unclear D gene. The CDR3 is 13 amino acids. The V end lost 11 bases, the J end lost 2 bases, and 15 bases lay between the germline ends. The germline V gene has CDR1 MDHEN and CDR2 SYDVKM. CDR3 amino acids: CARPHRTNYGYTF. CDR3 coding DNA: TGTGCCCGACCACACCGAACAAACTATGGCTACACCTTC.

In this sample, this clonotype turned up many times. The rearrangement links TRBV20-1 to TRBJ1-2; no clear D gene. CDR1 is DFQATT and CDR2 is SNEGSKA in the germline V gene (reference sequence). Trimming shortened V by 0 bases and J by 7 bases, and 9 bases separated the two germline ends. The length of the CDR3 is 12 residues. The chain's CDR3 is CSAREVLGGYTF. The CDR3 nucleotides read TGCAGTGCTAGAGAAGTGCTAGGTGGCTACACCTTC.

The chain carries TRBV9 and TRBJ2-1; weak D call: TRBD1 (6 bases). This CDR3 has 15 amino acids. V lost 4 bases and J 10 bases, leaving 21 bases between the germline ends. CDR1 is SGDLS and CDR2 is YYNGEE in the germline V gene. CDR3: CASSFDGQPSEEQFF. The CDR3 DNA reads TGTGCCAGCAGCTTTGACGGACAGCCTTCGGAGGAGCAGTTCTTC.

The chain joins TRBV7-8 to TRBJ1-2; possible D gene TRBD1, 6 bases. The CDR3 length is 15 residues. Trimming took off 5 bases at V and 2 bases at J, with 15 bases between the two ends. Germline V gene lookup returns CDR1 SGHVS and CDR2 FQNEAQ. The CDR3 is CASSNRVRENYGYTF. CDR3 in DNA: TGTGCCAGCAGCAACAGGGTCCGGGAAAACTATGGCTACACCTTC.

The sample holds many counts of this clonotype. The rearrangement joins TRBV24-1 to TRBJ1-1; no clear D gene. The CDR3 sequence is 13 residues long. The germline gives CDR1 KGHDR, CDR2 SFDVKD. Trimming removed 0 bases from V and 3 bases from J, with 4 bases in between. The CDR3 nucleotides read TGTGCCACCAGTGATTTGACCGACACTGAAGCTTTCTTT. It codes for CATSDLTDTEAFF.

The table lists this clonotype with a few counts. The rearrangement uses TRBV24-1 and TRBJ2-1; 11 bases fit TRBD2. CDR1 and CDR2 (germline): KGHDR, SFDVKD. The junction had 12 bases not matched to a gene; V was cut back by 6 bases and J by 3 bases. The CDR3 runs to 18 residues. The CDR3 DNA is TGTGCCACCAGTAGGACCGGCGGGACTAGCGGAAACTACAATGAGCAGTTCTTC. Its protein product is CATSRTGGTSGNYNEQFF.

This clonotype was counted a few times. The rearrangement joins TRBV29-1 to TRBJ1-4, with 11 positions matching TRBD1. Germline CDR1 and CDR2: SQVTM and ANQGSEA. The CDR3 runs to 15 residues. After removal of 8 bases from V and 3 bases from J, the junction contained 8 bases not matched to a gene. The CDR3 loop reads CSIRTGGESNEKLFF. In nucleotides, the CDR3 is TGCAGCATACGGACAGGGGGCGAGTCTAATGAAAAACTGTTTTTT.

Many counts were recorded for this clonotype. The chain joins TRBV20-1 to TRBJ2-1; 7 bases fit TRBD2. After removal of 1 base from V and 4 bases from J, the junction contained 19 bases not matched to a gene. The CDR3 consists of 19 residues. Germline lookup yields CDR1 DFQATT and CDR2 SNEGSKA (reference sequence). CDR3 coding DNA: TGCAGTGCTAGAGTCAGTTTGGGCCGGGCGGGAGTGTTTTACAATGAGCAGTTCTTC. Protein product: CSARVSLGRAGVFYNEQFF.

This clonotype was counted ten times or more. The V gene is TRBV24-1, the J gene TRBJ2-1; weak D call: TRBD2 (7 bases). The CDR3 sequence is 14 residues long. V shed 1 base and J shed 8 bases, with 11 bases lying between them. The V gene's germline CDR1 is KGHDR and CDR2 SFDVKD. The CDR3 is CATSDLGGAHEQFF. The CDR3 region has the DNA TGTGCCACCAGTGATTTAGGGGGGGCGCATGAGCAGTTCTTC.

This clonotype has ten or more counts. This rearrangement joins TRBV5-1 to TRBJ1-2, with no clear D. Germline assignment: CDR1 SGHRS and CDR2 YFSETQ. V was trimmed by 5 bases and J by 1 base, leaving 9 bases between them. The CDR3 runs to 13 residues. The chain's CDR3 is CASSLRLNYGYTF. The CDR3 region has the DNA TGCGCCAGCAGTTTAAGGCTTAACTATGGCTACACCTTC. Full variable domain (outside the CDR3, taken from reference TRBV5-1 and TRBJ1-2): KAGVTQTPRYLIKTRGQQVTLSCSPISGHRSVSWYQQTPGQGLQFLFEYFSETQRNKGNFPGRFSGRQFSNSRSEMNVSTLELGDSALYLCASSLRLNYGYTFGSGTRLTVV.

The CDR3 nucleotides read TGTGCCAGCAGCCAAGGCCGGCGCAGATCCACAGATACGCAGTATTTT. Amino acid sequence: CASSQGRRRSTDTQYF. The chain recombines TRBV14 with TRBJ2-3, with D unresolved. Germline CDR1 is SGHDN and CDR2 is FVKESK. The V gene lost 1 base and the J gene lost 2 bases, with 13 bases spanning the gap. This CDR3 has 16 residues.

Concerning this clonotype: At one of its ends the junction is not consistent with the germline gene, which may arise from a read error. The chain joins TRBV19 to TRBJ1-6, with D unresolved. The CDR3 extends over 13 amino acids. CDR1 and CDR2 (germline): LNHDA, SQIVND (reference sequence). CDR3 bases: TGTGCCAGTAATGGCTTTTATAGTTCACCCCTCCACTTT. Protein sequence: CASNGFYSSPLHF.

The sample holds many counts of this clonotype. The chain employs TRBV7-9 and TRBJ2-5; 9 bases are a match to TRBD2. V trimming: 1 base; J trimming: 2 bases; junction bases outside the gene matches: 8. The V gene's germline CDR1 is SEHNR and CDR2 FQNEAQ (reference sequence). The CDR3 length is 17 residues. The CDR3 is CASSLGWASGEQETQYF. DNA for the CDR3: TGTGCCAGCAGCTTAGGATGGGCTAGCGGGGAACAAGAGACCCAGTACTTC.

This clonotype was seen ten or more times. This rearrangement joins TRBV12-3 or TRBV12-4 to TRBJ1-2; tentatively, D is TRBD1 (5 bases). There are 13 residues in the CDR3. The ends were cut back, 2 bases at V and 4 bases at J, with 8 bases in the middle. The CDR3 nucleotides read TGTGCCAGCAGTTTACCCAGGGCCTATGGCTACACCTTC. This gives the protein CASSLPRAYGYTF.

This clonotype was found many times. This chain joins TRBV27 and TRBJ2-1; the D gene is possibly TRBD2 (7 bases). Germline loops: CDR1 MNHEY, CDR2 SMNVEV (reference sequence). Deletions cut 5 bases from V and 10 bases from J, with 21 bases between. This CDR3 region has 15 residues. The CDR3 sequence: CASSPGGRRRNEQFF. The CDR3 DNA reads TGTGCCAGCAGTCCCGGGGGGCGACGGCGGAACGAGCAGTTCTTC.

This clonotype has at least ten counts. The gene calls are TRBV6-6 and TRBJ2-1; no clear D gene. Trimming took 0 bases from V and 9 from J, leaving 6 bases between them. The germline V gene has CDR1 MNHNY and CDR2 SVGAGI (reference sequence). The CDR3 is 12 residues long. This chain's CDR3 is CASSYSQIEQFF. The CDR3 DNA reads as TGTGCCAGCAGTTACTCGCAGATTGAGCAGTTCTTC.

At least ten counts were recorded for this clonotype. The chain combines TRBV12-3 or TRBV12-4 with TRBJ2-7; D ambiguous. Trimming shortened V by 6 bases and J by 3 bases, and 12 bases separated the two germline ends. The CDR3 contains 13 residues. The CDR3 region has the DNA TGTGCCAGCAGGGGGAATAGCTACTACGAGCAGTACTTC. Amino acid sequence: CASRGNSYYEQYF.

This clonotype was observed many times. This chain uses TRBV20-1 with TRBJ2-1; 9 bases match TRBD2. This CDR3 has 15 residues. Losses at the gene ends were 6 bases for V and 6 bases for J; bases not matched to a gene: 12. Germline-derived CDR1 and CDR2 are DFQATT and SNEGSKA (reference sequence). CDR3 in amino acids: CSAKGLALAFNEQFF. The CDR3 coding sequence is TGCAGTGCCAAAGGACTAGCGTTGGCATTCAATGAGCAGTTCTTC.

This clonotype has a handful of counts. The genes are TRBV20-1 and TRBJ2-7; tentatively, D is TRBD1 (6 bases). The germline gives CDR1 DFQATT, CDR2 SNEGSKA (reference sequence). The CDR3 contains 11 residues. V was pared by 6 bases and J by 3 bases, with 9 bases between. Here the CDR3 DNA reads TGCAGTGCGGTACAGGGCTACGAGCAGTACTTC. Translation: CSAVQGYEQYF.

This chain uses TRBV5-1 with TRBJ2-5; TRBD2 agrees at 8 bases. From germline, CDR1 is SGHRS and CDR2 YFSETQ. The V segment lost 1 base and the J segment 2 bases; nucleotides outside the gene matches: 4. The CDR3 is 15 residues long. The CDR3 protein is CASSLLTSGQETQYF. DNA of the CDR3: TGCGCCAGCAGCTTGCTAACTAGCGGACAAGAGACCCAGTACTTC.

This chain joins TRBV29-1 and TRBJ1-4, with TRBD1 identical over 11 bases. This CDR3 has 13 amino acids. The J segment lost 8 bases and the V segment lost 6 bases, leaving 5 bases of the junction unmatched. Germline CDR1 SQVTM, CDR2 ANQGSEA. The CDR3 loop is CSVEDRGREKLFF. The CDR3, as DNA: TGCAGCGTGGAGGACAGGGGGCGGGAAAAACTGTTTTTT.